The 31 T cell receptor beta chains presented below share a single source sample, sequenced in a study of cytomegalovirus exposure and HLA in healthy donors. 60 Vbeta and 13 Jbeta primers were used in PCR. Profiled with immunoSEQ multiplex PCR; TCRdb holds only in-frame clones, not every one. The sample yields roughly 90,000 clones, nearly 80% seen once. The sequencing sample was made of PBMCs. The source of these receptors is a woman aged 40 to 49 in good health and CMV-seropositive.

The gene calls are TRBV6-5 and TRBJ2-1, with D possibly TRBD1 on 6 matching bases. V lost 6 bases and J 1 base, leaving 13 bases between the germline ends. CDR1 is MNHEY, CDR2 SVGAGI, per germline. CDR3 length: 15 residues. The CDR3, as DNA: TGTGCCAGCAGGAGGGGGAGTCAATCCTACAATGAGCAGTTCTTC. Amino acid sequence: CASRRGSQSYNEQFF.

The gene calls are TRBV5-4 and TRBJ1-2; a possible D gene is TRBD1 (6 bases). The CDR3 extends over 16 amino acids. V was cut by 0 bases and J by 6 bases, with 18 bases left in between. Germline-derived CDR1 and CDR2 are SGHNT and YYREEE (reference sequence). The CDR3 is CASSLGWSGDIHGYTF. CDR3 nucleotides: TGTGCCAGCAGCTTGGGGTGGTCAGGGGATATCCATGGCTACACCTTC.

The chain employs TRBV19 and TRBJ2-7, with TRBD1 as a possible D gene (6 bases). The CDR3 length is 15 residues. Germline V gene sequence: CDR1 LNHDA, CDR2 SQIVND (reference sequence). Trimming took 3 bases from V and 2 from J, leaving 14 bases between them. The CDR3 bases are TGTGCCAGTAGTATCCGCCCGACAGGCCCCTACGAGCAGTACTTC. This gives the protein CASSIRPTGPYEQYF.

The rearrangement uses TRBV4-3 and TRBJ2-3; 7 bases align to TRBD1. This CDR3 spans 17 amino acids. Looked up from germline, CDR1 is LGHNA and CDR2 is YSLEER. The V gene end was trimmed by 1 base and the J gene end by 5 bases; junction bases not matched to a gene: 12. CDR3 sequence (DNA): TGCGCCAGCAGCCAAGGCGCCAACAGGGGCGGCGTAGATACGCAGTATTTT. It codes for CASSQGANRGGVDTQYF.

The CDR3 region has the DNA TGTGCCAGCAATGACAGGGGTGCCTCTGGAAACACCATATATTTT. Its translation is CASNDRGASGNTIYF. The genes are TRBV6-1 and TRBJ1-3; TRBD1 agrees at 8 bases. The V and J ends lost 7 bases and 0 bases, in that order; junction bases with no gene match: 5. The CDR3 contains 15 residues. Germline CDR1 reads MNHNS; CDR2 reads SASEGT.

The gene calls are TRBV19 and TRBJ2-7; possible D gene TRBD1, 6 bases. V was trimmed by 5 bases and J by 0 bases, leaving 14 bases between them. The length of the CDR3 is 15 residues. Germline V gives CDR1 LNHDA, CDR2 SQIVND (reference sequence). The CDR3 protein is CASSPGQSISYEQYF. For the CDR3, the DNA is TGTGCCAGTAGTCCCGGACAGTCAATCTCCTACGAGCAGTACTTC.

Written as DNA, the CDR3 is TGTGCCAGCAGTGGGTACAGCTCTGGGGCCAACGTCCTGACTTTC. Translated, it gives CASSGYSSGANVLTF. The chain has TRBV6-1 and TRBJ2-6; D remains unclear. The length of the CDR3 is 15 residues. V lost 4 bases and J lost 0, with 7 bases in between. Looked up from germline, CDR1 is MNHNS and CDR2 is SASEGT.

CDR3: CASSLKGDTEAFF. The CDR3 coding sequence is TGTGCCAGCAGCTTAAAAGGGGACACTGAAGCTTTCTTT. The chain recombines TRBV7-3 with TRBJ1-1; TRBD1 is a possible D gene (5 bases). Germline values: CDR1 SGHTA, CDR2 FQGTGA. The CDR3 runs to 13 residues. Between the trimmed V and J ends, which lost 1 base and 3 bases, there was a span of 6 bases.

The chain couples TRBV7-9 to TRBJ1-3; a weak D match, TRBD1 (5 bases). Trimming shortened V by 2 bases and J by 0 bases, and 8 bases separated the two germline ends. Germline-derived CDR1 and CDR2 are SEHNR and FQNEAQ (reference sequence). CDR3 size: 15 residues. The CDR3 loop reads CASSLPRVSGNTIYF. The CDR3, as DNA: TGTGCCAGCAGCTTACCCAGGGTCTCTGGAAACACCATATATTTT.

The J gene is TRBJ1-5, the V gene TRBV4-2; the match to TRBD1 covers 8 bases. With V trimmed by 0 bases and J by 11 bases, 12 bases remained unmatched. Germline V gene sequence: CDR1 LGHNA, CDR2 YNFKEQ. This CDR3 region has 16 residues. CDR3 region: CASSQDAGTGRGTQHF. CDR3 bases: TGTGCCAGCAGCCAAGACGCGGGGACAGGCCGGGGGACCCAGCATTTT.

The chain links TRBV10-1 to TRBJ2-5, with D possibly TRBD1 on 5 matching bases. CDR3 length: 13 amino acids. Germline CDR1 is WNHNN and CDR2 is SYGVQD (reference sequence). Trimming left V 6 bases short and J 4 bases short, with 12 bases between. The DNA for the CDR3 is TGCGCCAGCAGCTGGCAGGGCCGAGAGACCCAGTACTTC. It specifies CASSWQGRETQYF.

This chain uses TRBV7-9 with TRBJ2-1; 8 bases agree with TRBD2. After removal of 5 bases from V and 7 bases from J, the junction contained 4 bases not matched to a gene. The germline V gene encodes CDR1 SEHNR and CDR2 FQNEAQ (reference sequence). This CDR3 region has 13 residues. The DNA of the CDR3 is TGTGCCAGCAGCCTTAGCGGGATAAATGAGCAGTTCTTC. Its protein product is CASSLSGINEQFF.

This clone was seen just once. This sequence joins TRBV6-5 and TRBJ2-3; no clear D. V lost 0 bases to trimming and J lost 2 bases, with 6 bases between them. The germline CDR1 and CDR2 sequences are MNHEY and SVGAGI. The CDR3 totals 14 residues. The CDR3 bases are TGTGCCAGCAGTTACTCGGGCACCACAGATACGCAGTATTTT. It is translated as CASSYSGTTDTQYF.

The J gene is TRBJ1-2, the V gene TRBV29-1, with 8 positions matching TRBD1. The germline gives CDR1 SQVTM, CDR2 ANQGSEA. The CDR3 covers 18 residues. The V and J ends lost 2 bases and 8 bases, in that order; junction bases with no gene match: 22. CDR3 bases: TGCAGCGTTGAAAATGGAGAATGGCTAGGACAGGGAGTTTGGGGCTACACCTTC. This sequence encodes CSVENGEWLGQGVWGYTF.

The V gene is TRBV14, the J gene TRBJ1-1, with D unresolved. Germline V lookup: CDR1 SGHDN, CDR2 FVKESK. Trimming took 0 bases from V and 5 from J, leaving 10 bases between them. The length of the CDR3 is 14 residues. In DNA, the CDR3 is TGTGCCAGCAGCCAAGATCTAGGGAGGACTGAAGCTTTCTTT. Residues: CASSQDLGRTEAFF.

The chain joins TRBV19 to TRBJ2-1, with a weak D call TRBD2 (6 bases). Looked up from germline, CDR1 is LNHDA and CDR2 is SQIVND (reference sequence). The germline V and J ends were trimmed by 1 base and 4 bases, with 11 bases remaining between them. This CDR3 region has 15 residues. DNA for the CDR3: TGTGCCAGTAGTATAGGGGCTAGCGATTACAATGAGCAGTTCTTC. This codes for CASSIGASDYNEQFF.

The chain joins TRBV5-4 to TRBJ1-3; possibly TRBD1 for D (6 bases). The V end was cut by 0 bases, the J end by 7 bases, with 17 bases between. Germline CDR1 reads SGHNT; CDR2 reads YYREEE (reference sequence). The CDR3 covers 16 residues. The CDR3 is CASSLGGQNWGNTIYF. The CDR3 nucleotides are TGTGCCAGCAGCTTGGGGGGACAAAATTGGGGGAACACCATATATTTT.

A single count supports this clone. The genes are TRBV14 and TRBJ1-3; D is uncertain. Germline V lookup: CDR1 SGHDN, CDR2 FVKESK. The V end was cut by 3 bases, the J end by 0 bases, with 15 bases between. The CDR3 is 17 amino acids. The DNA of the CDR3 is TGTGCCAGCAGCCAGTCTAGTGGGAGTTACTCTGGAAACACCATATATTTT. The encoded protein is CASSQSSGSYSGNTIYF.

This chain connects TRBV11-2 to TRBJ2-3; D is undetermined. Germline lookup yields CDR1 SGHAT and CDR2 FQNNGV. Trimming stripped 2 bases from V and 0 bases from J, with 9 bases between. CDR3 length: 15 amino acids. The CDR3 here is CASSLLETSTDTQYF. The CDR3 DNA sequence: TGTGCCAGCAGCTTACTTGAGACAAGCACAGATACGCAGTATTTT.

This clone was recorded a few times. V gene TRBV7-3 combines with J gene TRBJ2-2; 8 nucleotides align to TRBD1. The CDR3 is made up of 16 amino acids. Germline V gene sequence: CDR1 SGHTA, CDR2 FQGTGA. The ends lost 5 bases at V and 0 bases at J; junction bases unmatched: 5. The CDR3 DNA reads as TGTGCCAGCAGCCTAGGGGGACAGGCGAACACCGGGGAGCTGTTTTTT. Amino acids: CASSLGGQANTGELFF.

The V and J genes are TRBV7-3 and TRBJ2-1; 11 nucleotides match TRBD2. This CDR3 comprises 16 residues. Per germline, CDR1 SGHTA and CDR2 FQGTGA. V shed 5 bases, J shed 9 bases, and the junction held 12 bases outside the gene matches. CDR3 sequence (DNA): TGTGCCAGCAGCCTAGGGACTAGCGGTGGTAATCGTGAGCAGTTCTTC. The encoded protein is CASSLGTSGGNREQFF.

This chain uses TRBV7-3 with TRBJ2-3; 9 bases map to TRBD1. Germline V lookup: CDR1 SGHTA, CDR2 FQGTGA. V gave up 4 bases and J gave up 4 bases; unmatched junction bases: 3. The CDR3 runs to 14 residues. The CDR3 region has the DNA TGTGCCAGCAGCTCCCGGACAGGGGCAGATACGCAGTATTTT. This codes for CASSSRTGADTQYF.

The CDR3 reads CASSMRLAVYEQYF. The CDR3 DNA follows: TGTGCCAGTAGTATGAGACTAGCGGTCTACGAGCAGTACTTC. The chain is built from TRBV19 and TRBJ2-7, with 9 bases that match TRBD2. V lost 3 bases, J lost 3 bases, and 3 bases stayed unmatched. CDR3 size: 14 residues. The germline V gene encodes CDR1 LNHDA and CDR2 SQIVND (reference sequence). Full variable domain (remainder filled in from reference TRBV19 and TRBJ2-7): DGGITQSPKYLFRKEGQNVTLSCEQNLNHDAMYWYRQDPGQGLRLIYYSQIVNDFQKGDIAEGYSVSREKKESFPLTVTSAQKNPTAFYLCASSMRLAVYEQYFGPGTRLTVT.

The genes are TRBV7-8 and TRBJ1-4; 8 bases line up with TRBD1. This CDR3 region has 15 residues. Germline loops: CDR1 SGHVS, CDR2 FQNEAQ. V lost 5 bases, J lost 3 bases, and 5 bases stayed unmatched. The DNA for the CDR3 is TGTGCCAGCAGCCAAACGACAGGGGCTAATGAAAAACTGTTTTTT. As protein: CASSQTTGANEKLFF.

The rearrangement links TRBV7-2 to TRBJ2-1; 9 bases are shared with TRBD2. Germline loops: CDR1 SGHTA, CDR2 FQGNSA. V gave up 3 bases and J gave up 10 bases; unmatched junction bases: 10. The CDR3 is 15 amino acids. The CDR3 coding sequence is TGTGCCAGCAGCTTCTTAGCGGGGGCCGGGTGGGAGCAGTTCTTC. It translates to CASSFLAGAGWEQFF.

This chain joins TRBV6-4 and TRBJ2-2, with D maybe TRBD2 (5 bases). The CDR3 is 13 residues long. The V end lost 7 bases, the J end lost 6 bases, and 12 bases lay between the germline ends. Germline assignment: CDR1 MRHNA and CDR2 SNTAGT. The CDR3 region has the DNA TGTGCCAGCAAAGAGGGTAGTGCCGGGGAGCTGTTTTTT. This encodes CASKEGSAGELFF.

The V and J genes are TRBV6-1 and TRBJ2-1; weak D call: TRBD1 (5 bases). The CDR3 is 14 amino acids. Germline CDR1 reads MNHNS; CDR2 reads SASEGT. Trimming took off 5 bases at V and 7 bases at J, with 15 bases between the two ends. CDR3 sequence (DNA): TGTGCCAGCAGTTTAAGAGCCAGGGATAATGAGCAGTTCTTC. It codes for CASSLRARDNEQFF.

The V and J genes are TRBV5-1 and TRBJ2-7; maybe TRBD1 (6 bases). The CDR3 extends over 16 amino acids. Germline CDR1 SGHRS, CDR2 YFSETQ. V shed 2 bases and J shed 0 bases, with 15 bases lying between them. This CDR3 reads CASSLQGTRASYEQYF. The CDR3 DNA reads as TGCGCCAGCAGCTTACAGGGAACTAGGGCCTCCTACGAGCAGTACTTC.

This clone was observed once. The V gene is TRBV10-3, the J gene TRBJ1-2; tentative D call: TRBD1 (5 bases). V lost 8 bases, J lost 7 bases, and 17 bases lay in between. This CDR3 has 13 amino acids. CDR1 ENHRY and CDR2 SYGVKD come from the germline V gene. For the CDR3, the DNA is TGTGCCATCGCGAGGGGAGGAGTCCTTGGCTACACCTTC. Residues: CAIARGGVLGYTF.

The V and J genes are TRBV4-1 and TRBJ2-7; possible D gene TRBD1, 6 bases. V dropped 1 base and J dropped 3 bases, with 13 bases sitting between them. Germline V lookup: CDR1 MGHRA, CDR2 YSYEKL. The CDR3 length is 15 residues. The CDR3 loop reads CASSQAPGQSYEQYF. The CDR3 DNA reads TGCGCCAGCAGCCAAGCTCCCGGACAGAGCTACGAGCAGTACTTC.

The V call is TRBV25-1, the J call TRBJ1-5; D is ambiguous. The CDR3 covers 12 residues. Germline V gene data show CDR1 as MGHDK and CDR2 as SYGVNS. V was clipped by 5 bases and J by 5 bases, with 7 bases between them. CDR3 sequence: CASSRQDQPQHF. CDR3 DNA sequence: TGTGCCAGCAGTCGTCAGGATCAGCCCCAGCATTTT.